This TCR beta chain was obtained from a study of T-cell memory formation after mild COVID-19. Overall study: Each donor largely had its own TCR clusters. Study conclusions and caveats: The SARS-CoV-2 specificity of second-wave clones reaching peak at day 37 remained unverified. Contracting clones from day 15 to 85 showed balanced CD4/CD8; later expanders favored CD4+.

TCRdb re-derived calls from the 5' RACE reads in MiXCR, one entry per CDR3 protein. The sample includes around 390,000 distinct CDR3 sequences, 15% to 20% of them seen just once. With V trimmed by 9 bases and J by 2 bases, 7 bases remained unmatched. Germline V lookup: CDR1 KGHDR, CDR2 SFDVKD. The CDR3 spans 14 residues. In regard to this clonotype: As yet, its antigen is unknown.

The chain has TRBV24-1 and TRBJ2-5; 8 nucleotides agree with TRBD2. The material sequenced was PBMCs or a T cell subset sorted from them (not recorded which). The TCR comes from a man aged 18 to 30 who had mild COVID-19 (a few samples of this study predate the infection). Cell type and time point are not known. CDR3 sequence reads: CATGQRGRQETQYF. The CDR3 nucleotides are TGTGCCACCGGGCAGCGGGGGAGGCAAGAGACCCAGTACTTC.